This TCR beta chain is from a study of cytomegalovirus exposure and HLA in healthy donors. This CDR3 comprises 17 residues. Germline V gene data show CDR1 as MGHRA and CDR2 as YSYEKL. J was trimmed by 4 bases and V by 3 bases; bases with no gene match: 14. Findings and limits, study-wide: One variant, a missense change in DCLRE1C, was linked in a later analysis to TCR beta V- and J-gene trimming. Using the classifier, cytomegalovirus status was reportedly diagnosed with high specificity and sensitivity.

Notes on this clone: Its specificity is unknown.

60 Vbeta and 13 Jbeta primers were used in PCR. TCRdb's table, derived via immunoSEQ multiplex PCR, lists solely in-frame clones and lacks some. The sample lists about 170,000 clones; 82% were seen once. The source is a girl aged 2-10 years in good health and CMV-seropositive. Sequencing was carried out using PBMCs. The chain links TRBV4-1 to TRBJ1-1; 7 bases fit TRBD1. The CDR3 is CASSQAQGVRFGTEAFF. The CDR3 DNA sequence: TGCGCCAGCAGCCAGGCTCAGGGGGTGCGGTTCGGCACTGAAGCTTTCTTT.